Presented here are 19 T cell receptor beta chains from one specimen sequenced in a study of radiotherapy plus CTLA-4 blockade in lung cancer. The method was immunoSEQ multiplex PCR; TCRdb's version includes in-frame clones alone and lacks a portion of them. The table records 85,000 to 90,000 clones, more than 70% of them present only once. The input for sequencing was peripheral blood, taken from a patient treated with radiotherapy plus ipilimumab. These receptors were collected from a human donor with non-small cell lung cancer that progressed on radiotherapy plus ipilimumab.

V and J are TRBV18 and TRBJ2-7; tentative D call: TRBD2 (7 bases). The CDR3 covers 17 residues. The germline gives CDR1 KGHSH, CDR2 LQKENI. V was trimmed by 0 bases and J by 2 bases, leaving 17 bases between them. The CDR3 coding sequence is TGTGCCAGCTCACCACCGAGAGGGGGGGCTCTGACCTACGAGCAGTACTTC. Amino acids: CASSPPRGGALTYEQYF. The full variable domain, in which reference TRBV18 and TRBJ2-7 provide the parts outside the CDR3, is NAGVMQNPRHLVRRRGQEARLRCSPMKGHSHVYWYRQLPEEGLKFMVYLQKENIIDESGMPKERFSAEFPKEGPSILRIQQVVRGDSAAYFCASSPPRGGALTYEQYFGPGTRLTVT.

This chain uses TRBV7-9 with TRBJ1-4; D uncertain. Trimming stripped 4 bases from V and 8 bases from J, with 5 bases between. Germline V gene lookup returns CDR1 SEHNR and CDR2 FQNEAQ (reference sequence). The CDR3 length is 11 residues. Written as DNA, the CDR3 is TGTGCCAGCAGCTCCATCGAAAAACTGTTTTTT. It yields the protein CASSSIEKLFF.

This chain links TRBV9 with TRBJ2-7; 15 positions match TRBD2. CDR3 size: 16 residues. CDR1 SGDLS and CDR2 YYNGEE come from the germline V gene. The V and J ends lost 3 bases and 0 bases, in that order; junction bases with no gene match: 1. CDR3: CASSGGLAGGSYEQYF. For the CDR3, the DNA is TGTGCCAGCAGCGGGGGACTAGCGGGAGGCTCCTACGAGCAGTACTTC.

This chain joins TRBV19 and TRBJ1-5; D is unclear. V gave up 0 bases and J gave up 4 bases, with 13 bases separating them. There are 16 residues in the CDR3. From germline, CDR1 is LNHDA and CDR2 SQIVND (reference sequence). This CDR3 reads CASSIDLWQVNQPQHF. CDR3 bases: TGTGCCAGTAGTATAGATCTATGGCAGGTTAATCAGCCCCAGCATTTT.

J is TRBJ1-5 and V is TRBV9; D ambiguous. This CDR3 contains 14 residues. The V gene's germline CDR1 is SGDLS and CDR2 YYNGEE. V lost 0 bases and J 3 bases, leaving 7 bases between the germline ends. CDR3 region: CASSVAATNQPQHF. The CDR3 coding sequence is TGTGCCAGCAGCGTAGCCGCCACCAATCAGCCCCAGCATTTT.

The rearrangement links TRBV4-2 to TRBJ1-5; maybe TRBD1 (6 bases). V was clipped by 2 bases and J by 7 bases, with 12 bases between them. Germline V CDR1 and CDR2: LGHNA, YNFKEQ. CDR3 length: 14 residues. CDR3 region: CASSQQGFGQPQHF. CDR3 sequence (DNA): TGTGCCAGCAGCCAACAGGGGTTCGGGCAGCCCCAGCATTTT.

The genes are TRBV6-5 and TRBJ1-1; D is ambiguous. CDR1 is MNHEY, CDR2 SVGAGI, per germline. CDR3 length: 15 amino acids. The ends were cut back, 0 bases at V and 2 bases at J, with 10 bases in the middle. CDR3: CASSYSARINTEAFF. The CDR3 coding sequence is TGTGCCAGCAGTTACTCTGCCAGGATTAACACTGAAGCTTTCTTT.

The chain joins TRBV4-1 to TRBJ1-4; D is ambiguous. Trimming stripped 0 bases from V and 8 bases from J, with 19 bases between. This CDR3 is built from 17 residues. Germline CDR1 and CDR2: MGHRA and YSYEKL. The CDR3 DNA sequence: TGCGCCAGCAGCCAAGATATGGGAGGACCCGGTCGGGAAAAACTGTTTTTT. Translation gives CASSQDMGGPGREKLFF.

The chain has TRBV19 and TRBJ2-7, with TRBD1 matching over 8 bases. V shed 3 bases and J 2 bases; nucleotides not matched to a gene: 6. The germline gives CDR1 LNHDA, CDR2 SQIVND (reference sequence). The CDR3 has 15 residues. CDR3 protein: CASSIGQGRAYEQYF. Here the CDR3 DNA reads TGTGCCAGTAGTATTGGACAGGGCCGGGCCTACGAGCAGTACTTC.

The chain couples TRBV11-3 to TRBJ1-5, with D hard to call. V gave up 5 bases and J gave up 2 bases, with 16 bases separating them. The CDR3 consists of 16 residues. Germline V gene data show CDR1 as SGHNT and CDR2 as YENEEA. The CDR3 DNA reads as TGTGCCAGCAGCCCCACCGGGCGGGAGGGCAATCAGCCCCAGCATTTT. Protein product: CASSPTGREGNQPQHF.

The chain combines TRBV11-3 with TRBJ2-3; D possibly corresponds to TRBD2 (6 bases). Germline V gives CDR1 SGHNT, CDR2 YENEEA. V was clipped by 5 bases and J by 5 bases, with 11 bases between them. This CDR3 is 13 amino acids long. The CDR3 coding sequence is TGTGCCAGCAGCCCCCTCGGGGGAGATACGCAGTATTTT. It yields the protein CASSPLGGDTQYF.

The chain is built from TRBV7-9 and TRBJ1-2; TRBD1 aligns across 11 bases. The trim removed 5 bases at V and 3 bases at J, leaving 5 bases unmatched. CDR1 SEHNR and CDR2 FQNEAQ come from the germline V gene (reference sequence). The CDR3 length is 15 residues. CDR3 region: CASSEGQGGHYGYTF. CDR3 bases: TGTGCCAGCAGCGAGGGACAGGGGGGCCACTATGGCTACACCTTC.

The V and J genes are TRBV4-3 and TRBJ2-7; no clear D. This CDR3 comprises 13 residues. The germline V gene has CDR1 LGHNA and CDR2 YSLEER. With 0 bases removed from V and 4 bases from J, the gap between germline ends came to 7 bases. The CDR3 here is CASSQDSGYEQYF. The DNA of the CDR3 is TGCGCCAGCAGCCAAGACTCGGGTTACGAGCAGTACTTC.

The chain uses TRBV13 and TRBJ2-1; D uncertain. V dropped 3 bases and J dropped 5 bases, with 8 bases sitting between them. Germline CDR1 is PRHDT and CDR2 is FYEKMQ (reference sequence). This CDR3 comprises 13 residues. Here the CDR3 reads CASSLNLHNEQFF. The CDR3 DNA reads TGTGCCAGCAGCTTGAATCTGCACAATGAGCAGTTCTTC.

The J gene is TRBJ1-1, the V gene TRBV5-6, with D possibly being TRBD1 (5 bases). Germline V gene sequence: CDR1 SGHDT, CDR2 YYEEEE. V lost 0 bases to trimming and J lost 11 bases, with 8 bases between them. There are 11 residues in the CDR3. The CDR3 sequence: CASSLGDGAFF. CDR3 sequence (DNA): TGTGCCAGCAGCTTGGGGGACGGGGCTTTCTTT.

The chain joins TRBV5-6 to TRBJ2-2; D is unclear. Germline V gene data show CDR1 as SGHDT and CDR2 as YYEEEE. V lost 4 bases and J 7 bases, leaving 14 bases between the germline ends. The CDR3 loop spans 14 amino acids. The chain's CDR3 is CASSLPVMVGELFF. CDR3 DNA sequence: TGTGCCAGCAGCCTCCCCGTGATGGTCGGGGAGCTGTTTTTT.

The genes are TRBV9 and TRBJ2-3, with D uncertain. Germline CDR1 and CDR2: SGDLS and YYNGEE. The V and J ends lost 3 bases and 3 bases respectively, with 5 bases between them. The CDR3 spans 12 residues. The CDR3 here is CASSASTDTQYF. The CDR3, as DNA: TGTGCCAGCAGCGCCAGTACAGATACGCAGTATTTT.

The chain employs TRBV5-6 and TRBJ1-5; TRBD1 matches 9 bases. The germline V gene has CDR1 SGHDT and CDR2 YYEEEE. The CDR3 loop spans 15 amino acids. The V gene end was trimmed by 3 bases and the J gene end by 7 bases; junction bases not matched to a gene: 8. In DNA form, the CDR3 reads TGTGCCAGCAGCTCGGGACAGGGAGAAAGGCAGCCCCAGCATTTT. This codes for CASSSGQGERQPQHF. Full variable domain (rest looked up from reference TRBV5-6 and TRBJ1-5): DAGVTQSPTHLIKTRGQQVTLRCSPKSGHDTVSWYQQALGQGPQFIFQYYEEEERQRGNFPDRFSGHQFPNYSSELNVNALLLGDSALYLCASSSGQGERQPQHFGDGTRLSIL.

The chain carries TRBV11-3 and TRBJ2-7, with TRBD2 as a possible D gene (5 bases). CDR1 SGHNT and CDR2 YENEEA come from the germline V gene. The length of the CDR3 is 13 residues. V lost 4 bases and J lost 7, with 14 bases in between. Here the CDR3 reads CASSSDSGLEQYF. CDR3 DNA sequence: TGTGCCAGCAGCTCCGACTCCGGACTGGAGCAGTACTTC.